The clone carrying this TCR beta chain was observed a single time. The source of the sample is a study of blood T cell repertoires in COVID-19. Original processing notes: Amplified reference gene primers provided the basis for estimating nucleated cell counts. Generated by immunoSEQ multiplex PCR, the TCRdb table keeps only in-frame clones and is missing some. V, J and clone size were drawn from that table, and D and trimming were deduced from the DNA. This sample has around 300,000 clones, with about 85% found just once. The CDR3 runs to 13 residues. V gave up 10 bases and J gave up 7 bases; unmatched junction bases: 7. Germline CDR1 is LNHDA and CDR2 is SQIVND (reference sequence).

This clonotype was sampled from a woman aged 50 to 60 who had recovered from COVID-19. The gene calls are TRBV19 and TRBJ1-6; 7 bases are shared with TRBD1. Material: PBMCs or T cells enriched from blood (not recorded which). This CDR3 reads CAIGTGANSPLHF. DNA for the CDR3: TGTGCCATCGGTACAGGGGCAAATTCACCCCTCCACTTT. Supplemented by reference TRBV19 and TRBJ1-6, the full variable domain reads DGGITQSPKYLFRKEGQNVTLSCEQNLNHDAMYWYRQDPGQGLRLIYYSQIVNDFQKGDIAEGYSVSREKKESFPLTVTSAQKNPTAFYLCAIGTGANSPLHFGNGTRLTVT.